The sequence of this TCR beta chain was determined in a study of cytomegalovirus exposure and HLA in healthy donors. Study as a whole: Early released data comprised 80 million to 90 million unique TCRs from HLA-typed donors.

PCR amplification relied on 60 Vbeta primers (plus 13 Jbeta primers). Some clones are missing from TCRdb's copy, which holds only in-frame ones; the method was immunoSEQ multiplex PCR. The table lists fewer than 150,000 clones, about three quarters of them singletons. Overall study results and limits: Later genetic work tied a missense DCLRE1C variant to beta-chain V and J trimming. Accurate prediction of HLA-A and HLA-B alleles (for most subjects) was reportedly achieved from TCR beta sequences.

V dropped 3 bases and J dropped 1 base, with 10 bases sitting between them. CDR1 SGHNT and CDR2 YYREEE come from the germline V gene (reference sequence). The CDR3 runs 14 residues. To note about this clone: Its antigen is unknown.

Sequences were obtained from PBMCs. The chain joins TRBV5-4 to TRBJ1-1, with D possibly TRBD1 on 5 matching bases. The sequence derives from a man aged 18 to 29 in good health and CMV-seronegative. Written as DNA, the CDR3 is TGTGCCAGCAGCTCCCCTGGACAGAACACTGAAGCTTTCTTT. It is translated as CASSSPGQNTEAFF.